Listed below are T cell receptor beta chains from one sample, sequenced in a study of blood T cell repertoires in COVID-19. Sequenced by immunoSEQ multiplex PCR; TCRdb stores in-frame clones only, minus some. The table records under 200,000 clones, nearly 90% of them present only once. The sample consisted of peripheral blood. Every receptor here comes from a man between 60 and 75 years old with active or convalescent COVID-19. CDR3s include the opening cysteine and the closing phenylalanine or tryptophan. The order of the fields is V gene, clone size, D gene, J gene, CDR3 DNA, CDR3 protein. The D gene is left open where the match is weak. Clone size is given for some rows only: seen once, a few or many times, or a class if the clone is expanded.

TRBV19	.	TRBD1	TRBJ2-5	TGTGCCAGTAGTATTCGGGACAGCCAAGAGACCCAGTACTTC	CASSIRDSQETQYF
TRBV7-9	.	TRBD1	TRBJ1-4	TGTGCCAGCAGCCGTAACAGGGGACTGTCAACTAATGAAAAACTGTTTTTT	CASSRNRGLSTNEKLFF
TRBV27	.	.	TRBJ2-2	TGTGCCAGCAGTCCGCGGCCCAGTGGCACCGGGGAGCTGTTTTTT	CASSPRPSGTGELFF
TRBV27	few	.	TRBJ2-4	TGTGCCAGCAGTCCCTCGCCGGGGGATGGGGCCAAAAACATTCAGTACTTC	CASSPSPGDGAKNIQYF
TRBV6-5	.	TRBD1	TRBJ1-1	TGTGCCAGCAGGGGACAGGAAATGAACACTGAAGCTTTCTTT	CASRGQEMNTEAFF
TRBV6-5	.	.	TRBJ2-1	TGTGCCAGCAGTTACTCGGGCCGTTCTGAGCAGTTCTTC	CASSYSGRSEQFF
TRBV12-3/TRBV12-4	.	.	TRBJ1-6	TGTGCCAGCAGAACCCGCCGGGCGGGGGCCCTCCACTTT	CASRTRRAGALHF
TRBV9	few	TRBD1	TRBJ2-5	TGTGCCAGCAGCGTTCCGGGACAGGGCGGAGGAGAGACCCAGTACTTC	CASSVPGQGGGETQYF
TRBV25-1	.	.	TRBJ1-2	TGTGCCAGCATGGCCCGGGGGACCTATGGCTACACCTTC	CASMARGTYGYTF
TRBV5-1	.	TRBD1	TRBJ1-3	TGCGCCAGCAGCCCGGGGGCAGGGGGTTCTCTGAGCTCTGGAAACACCATATATTTT	CASSPGAGGSLSSGNTIYF
TRBV6-5	.	TRBD1	TRBJ1-1	TGTGCCAGCAGTACCCCGCACAGGGGGCTACCTTTCTTT	CASSTPHRGLPFF
TRBV18	.	.	TRBJ1-2	TGTGCCAGCTCATTTAGTGAAGGGAGCGGTGACTATGGCTACACCTTC	CASSFSEGSGDYGYTF
TRBV18	many	.	TRBJ1-6	TGTGCCAGCTCACTAATACACAGGGAATACTATAATTCACCCCTCCACTTT	CASSLIHREYYNSPLHF
TRBV7-2	.	TRBD1	TRBJ1-5	TGTGCCAGCAGCTTAGGGGGGACAGGGCGAGGGCAGCCCCAGCATTTT	CASSLGGTGRGQPQHF
TRBV3-1/TRBV3-2	.	.	TRBJ1-5	TGTGCCAGCAGCCAAAAAATCTCTCAGCCCCAGCATTTT	CASSQKISQPQHF
TRBV27	.	.	TRBJ2-7	TGTGCCAGCAGTTTAGCGGGGAAGTCCTACGAGCAGTACTTC	CASSLAGKSYEQYF
TRBV18	.	TRBD2	TRBJ2-1	TGTGCCAGCTCACTAGCGGGGTACAATGAGCAGTTCTTC	CASSLAGYNEQFF
TRBV6-1	.	.	TRBJ2-2	TGTGCCAGCAGTGAAGTAGTTCGGGAGCTGTTTTTT	CASSEVVRELFF
TRBV15	.	.	TRBJ1-1	TGTGCCACCAGCAGAGTCGACAGACTGAACACTGAAGCTTTCTTT	CATSRVDRLNTEAFF
TRBV5-1	once	.	TRBJ1-1	TGCGCCAGCAGCTTGGTTGGAGGGGTGAACACTGAAGCTTTCTTT	CASSLVGGVNTEAFF
TRBV11-2	.	TRBD1	TRBJ2-7	TGTGCCAGCAGCCTGAGACAGGGCGCCCACGAGCAGTACTTC	CASSLRQGAHEQYF
TRBV19	.	TRBD1	TRBJ2-5	TGTGCCAGTAGTAACTCCGGGACAGGGGAAGAGACCCAGTACTTC	CASSNSGTGEETQYF
TRBV7-8	.	.	TRBJ2-7	TGTGCCAGCAGCTTAGCGGGACTGGCCTACGAGCAGTACTTC	CASSLAGLAYEQYF
TRBV5-1	.	.	TRBJ1-1	TGCGCCAGCAGCTTGCGCGCCCTGAACACTGAAGCTTTCTTT	CASSLRALNTEAFF
TRBV3-1/TRBV3-2	.	.	TRBJ2-2	TGTGCCAGTACCCTGGCGGGGAAGAACACCGGGGAGCTGTTTTTT	CASTLAGKNTGELFF